These 28 T cell receptor beta chains share one sample of origin, sequenced in a study of shared clonotypes between healthy human individuals. Clones were read by immunoSEQ multiplex PCR, and TCRdb kept only the in-frame ones, dropping some. The data hold more than 2 million clones, with approximately 96% observed a single time. The sample consisted of naive CD4+ T cells sorted from blood. Subset defined: CD45RA+ positively selected. These receptors came from a young man in good health.

The chain joins TRBV4-3 to TRBJ1-5; 7 positions agree with TRBD1. V shed 2 bases, J shed 2 bases, and the junction held 12 bases outside the gene matches. Germline CDR1 LGHNA, CDR2 YSLEER. This CDR3 is built from 18 residues. The CDR3 DNA is TGCGCCAGCAGCCAACGTCTTTTTAGGCAGGGGGGCAATCAGCCCCAGCATTTT. This sequence encodes CASSQRLFRQGGNQPQHF.

The rearrangement joins TRBV10-2 to TRBJ1-5, with a weak D call TRBD1 (5 bases). This CDR3 is built from 15 residues. Germline loops: CDR1 WSHSY, CDR2 SAAADI. The V end was cut by 8 bases, the J end by 2 bases, with 16 bases between. The CDR3, as DNA: TGCGCCAGCTCTAGGGAGGGGAGTGGCAATCAGCCCCAGCATTTT. This encodes CASSREGSGNQPQHF.

The chain links TRBV21-1 to TRBJ1-2; TRBD1, as called in the table, went unchecked against the DNA. TRBV21-1 is given as a pseudogene. This CDR3 has 12 amino acids. The CDR3 loop reads CASTAGYSGYTF. The CDR3 nucleotides are TGTGCCAGCACCGCAGGGTACTCTGGCTACACCTTC.

The J gene is TRBJ2-5, the V gene TRBV30; TRBD1 matches 10 bases. Germline loops: CDR1 GTSNPN, CDR2 SVGIG (reference sequence). Trimming at V came to 1 base and at J to 5 bases, leaving 10 bases not matched to a gene. The CDR3 is 16 amino acids. CDR3 sequence reads: CAWSGYRQGALETQYF. The CDR3 DNA sequence: TGTGCCTGGAGTGGCTATCGACAGGGGGCTTTGGAGACCCAGTACTTC.

This chain joins TRBV6-1 and TRBJ2-5; a weak D match, TRBD2 (6 bases). This CDR3 contains 16 residues. Germline values: CDR1 MNHNS, CDR2 SASEGT. V lost 2 bases and J 4 bases, leaving 17 bases between the germline ends. The CDR3 nucleotides read TGTGCCAGCAGTGAACACGGGGGACGGGCCGTAGAGACCCAGTACTTC. Its translation is CASSEHGGRAVETQYF.

A single count supports this clone. This chain uses TRBV30 with TRBJ1-4; D gene uncertain. Germline values: CDR1 GTSNPN, CDR2 SVGIG (reference sequence). The CDR3 runs 14 residues. Trimming pared 2 bases from V and 6 bases from J, leaving 13 bases between. Here the CDR3 reads CAWSPVGPYEKLFF. CDR3 bases: TGTGCCTGGAGTCCGGTGGGTCCGTATGAAAAACTGTTTTTT.

Turning to this clone: Additional DNA sequences in this sample encode the identical CDR3. V usage is TRBV6-5 and J usage is TRBJ1-2, with D perhaps TRBD1 (6 bases). CDR3 size: 12 residues. The ends were cut back, 6 bases at V and 3 bases at J, with 8 bases in the middle. Per germline, CDR1 MNHEY and CDR2 SVGAGI. CDR3 residues: CASRGQDYGYTF. The CDR3 region has the DNA TGTGCCAGCAGGGGACAAGACTATGGCTACACCTTC.

This chain links TRBV2 with TRBJ1-2; a possible D gene is TRBD1 (5 bases). The V gene lost 7 bases and the J gene lost 6 bases, with 15 bases spanning the gap. There are 13 residues in the CDR3. Germline CDR1 is SNHLY and CDR2 is FYNNEI. Here the CDR3 reads CASTDSGGNGYTF. Here the CDR3 DNA reads TGTGCCAGCACCGACAGTGGAGGGAATGGCTACACCTTC.

The chain has TRBV5-6 and TRBJ2-7; TRBD1 matches 8 bases. The CDR3 is 13 amino acids. After removal of 3 bases from V and 7 bases from J, the junction contained 6 bases not matched to a gene. Germline loops: CDR1 SGHDT, CDR2 YYEEEE. As DNA, the CDR3 is TGTGCCAGCAGCTATGACAGGGGCGCTGAGCAGTACTTC. Amino acids: CASSYDRGAEQYF.

The chain joins TRBV7-2 to TRBJ1-1; no reliable D call. The V end was cut by 5 bases, the J end by 10 bases, with 11 bases between. CDR1 SGHTA and CDR2 FQGNSA come from the germline V gene. CDR3 length equals 11 residues. The CDR3 sequence is CASSPHDLAFF. The CDR3 nucleotides read TGTGCCAGCAGCCCCCATGACCTAGCTTTCTTT.

The genes are TRBV11-2 and TRBJ2-5; D uncertain. The length of the CDR3 is 15 residues. Trimming removed 5 bases from V and 3 bases from J, with 16 bases in between. Germline values: CDR1 SGHAT, CDR2 FQNNGV. The CDR3: CASSRKGRKKETQYF. The CDR3 coding sequence is TGTGCCAGCAGCCGTAAAGGACGGAAGAAAGAGACCCAGTACTTC.

The chain combines TRBV10-3 with TRBJ2-7; TRBD2 agrees at 11 bases. The junction had 4 bases not matched to a gene; V was cut back by 6 bases and J by 0 bases. The CDR3 contains 15 residues. Per the germline V gene, CDR1 is ENHRY and CDR2 is SYGVKD. In DNA form, the CDR3 reads TGTGCCATCAGCGGTAGCGGGAGGGGCTCCTACGAGCAGTACTTC. Translation: CAISGSGRGSYEQYF.

The chain joins TRBV29-1 to TRBJ1-1; 7 bases fit TRBD1. Germline-derived CDR1 and CDR2 are SQVTM and ANQGSEA. The length of the CDR3 is 12 residues. J lost 4 bases, V lost 8 bases, and 7 bases had no gene match. The CDR3 DNA reads TGCAGCTCTATGAGACAGGGCACTGAAGCTTTCTTT. It specifies CSSMRQGTEAFF.

This rearrangement joins TRBV10-3 to TRBJ1-1; D remains unclear. CDR3 size: 11 residues. Germline V gene lookup returns CDR1 ENHRY and CDR2 SYGVKD. V shed 8 bases and J shed 3 bases, with 7 bases lying between them. The chain's CDR3 is CAIGEYTEAFF. The CDR3 DNA reads TGTGCCATCGGGGAGTACACTGAAGCTTTCTTT.

The chain has TRBV2 and TRBJ2-7; 7 bases agree with TRBD2. The CDR3 length is 14 residues. Germline V CDR1 and CDR2: SNHLY, FYNNEI. V lost 6 bases to trimming and J lost 1 base; unmatched junction nucleotides: 6. The chain's CDR3 is CASRETSSSYEQYF. The CDR3 DNA reads TGTGCCAGCAGAGAGACTAGCAGTTCCTACGAGCAGTACTTC.

The chain joins TRBV5-1 to TRBJ2-1; 10 bases fit TRBD2. This CDR3 contains 16 residues. J was trimmed by 7 bases and V by 1 base; bases with no gene match: 8. Germline loops: CDR1 SGHRS, CDR2 YFSETQ. CDR3 region: CASSLTSGEPGNEQFF. The CDR3 nucleotides read TGCGCCAGCAGCTTGACTAGCGGGGAACCGGGGAATGAGCAGTTCTTC.

This rearrangement joins TRBV5-1 to TRBJ2-7; D ambiguous. The CDR3 sequence is 14 residues long. Trimming took off 4 bases at V and 5 bases at J, with 16 bases between the two ends. CDR1 SGHRS and CDR2 YFSETQ come from the germline V gene. The CDR3 region has the DNA TGCGCCAGCAGCAACGCAGCAGTAGGGAACGAGCAGTACTTC. It is translated as CASSNAAVGNEQYF.

Only one count was recorded for this clone. Other nucleotide sequences from this sample produce the same CDR3. The chain carries TRBV5-1 and TRBJ2-3, with D unresolved. CDR3 length: 14 residues. CDR1 SGHRS and CDR2 YFSETQ come from the germline V gene. Trimming removed 0 bases at V and 2 bases at J, with 7 bases between. The CDR3 DNA follows: TGCGCCAGCAGCTTGGCCGAACTCACAGATACGCAGTATTTT. It encodes CASSLAELTDTQYF. Full variable domain (remainder filled in from reference TRBV5-1 and TRBJ2-3): KAGVTQTPRYLIKTRGQQVTLSCSPISGHRSVSWYQQTPGQGLQFLFEYFSETQRNKGNFPGRFSGRQFSNSRSEMNVSTLELGDSALYLCASSLAELTDTQYFGPGTRLTVL.

The CDR3 nucleotides read TGTGCCAGCAGCTTAGGGGCCTTCCCGACTGTTTCACCCCTCCACTTT. Amino acid sequence: CASSLGAFPTVSPLHF. The V and J genes are TRBV11-2 and TRBJ1-6; D not certain. This CDR3 comprises 16 residues. Germline assignment: CDR1 SGHAT and CDR2 FQNNGV. The V end was cut by 1 base, the J end by 9 bases, with 16 bases between.

The chain employs TRBV2 and TRBJ2-1, with 8 bases identical to TRBD2. This CDR3 spans 15 amino acids. Trimming took 6 bases from V and 3 from J; bases not matched to a gene: 7. CDR1 and CDR2 from the germline V gene are SNHLY and FYNNEI. The CDR3 nucleotides read TGTGCCAGCAGCCCTCAGGGGACTAGCTACAATGAGCAGTTCTTC. Its protein product is CASSPQGTSYNEQFF.

As concerns this clone: This sample includes further DNA sequences coding for the same CDR3. The CDR3 nucleotides are TGTGCCAGCAGCCCACAGGAGACCCAGTACTTC. This gives the protein CASSPQETQYF. The chain is built from TRBV11-2 and TRBJ2-5, with D hard to call. This CDR3 has 11 residues. The V end lost 5 bases, the J end lost 5 bases, and 6 bases lay between the germline ends. Germline V gene sequence: CDR1 SGHAT, CDR2 FQNNGV.

In DNA form, the CDR3 reads TGTGCCAGTAATAACAGGGATGGACTGGTTAGCACTGAAGCTTTCTTT. This encodes CASNNRDGLVSTEAFF. The rearrangement uses TRBV6-4 and TRBJ1-1; a weak D match, TRBD1 (6 bases). Trimming took off 9 bases at V and 4 bases at J, with 24 bases between the two ends. Germline lookup yields CDR1 MRHNA and CDR2 SNTAGT. The CDR3 is made up of 16 amino acids.

V and J are TRBV6-5 and TRBJ1-6; D call uncertain. Trimming removed 6 bases at V and 6 bases at J, with 9 bases between. CDR3 length equals 13 residues. Per the germline V gene, CDR1 is MNHEY and CDR2 is SVGAGI. The CDR3 DNA is TGTGCCAGCAGGTTAAGCGGTAATTCACCCCTCCACTTT. Protein sequence: CASRLSGNSPLHF.

The genes are TRBV5-5 and TRBJ2-5, with 7 nucleotides matching TRBD1. This CDR3 region has 16 residues. V gave up 0 bases and J gave up 2 bases; unmatched junction bases: 7. The germline V gene has CDR1 SGHKS and CDR2 YYEKEE (reference sequence). In DNA, the CDR3 is TGTGCCAGCAGCTTGGATCCCAGGGGGTTGCAAGAGACCCAGTACTTC. Amino acid sequence: CASSLDPRGLQETQYF.

CDR3 amino acids: CASSGDKNYGYTF. CDR3 bases: TGTGCCAGCAGTGGGGACAAGAACTATGGCTACACCTTC. The chain joins TRBV6-5 to TRBJ1-2; D possibly corresponds to TRBD1 (6 bases). Trimming took 5 bases from V and 2 from J, leaving 9 bases between them. The CDR3 has 13 amino acids. Germline CDR1 reads MNHEY; CDR2 reads SVGAGI.

Note on this clone: Additional DNA sequences in this sample encode the identical CDR3. The V and J genes are TRBV7-9 and TRBJ2-2, with D tentatively TRBD1 or TRBD2 (5 bases each). From germline, CDR1 is SEHNR and CDR2 FQNEAQ (reference sequence). The V gene lost 5 bases and the J gene lost 3 bases, with 13 bases spanning the gap. This CDR3 has 15 residues. In nucleotides, the CDR3 is TGTGCCAGCAGCCCCGGGACGGGTTACACCGGGGAGCTGTTTTTT. Translated, it gives CASSPGTGYTGELFF.

This chain links TRBV4-1 with TRBJ2-1; 9 bases are shared with TRBD2. In germline, CDR1 is MGHRA, CDR2 YSYEKL. Germline trimming cut 4 bases from V and 4 bases from J; bases unmatched to any gene: 14. The CDR3 runs to 18 residues. CDR3 in amino acids: CASSLPPFSGGFYNEQFF. For the CDR3, the DNA is TGCGCCAGCAGCCTACCCCCTTTTAGCGGGGGCTTTTACAATGAGCAGTTCTTC.

V gene TRBV7-2 combines with J gene TRBJ2-1; D is undetermined. The CDR3 runs 15 residues. Germline CDR1 is SGHTA and CDR2 is FQGNSA. Trimming removed 5 bases at V and 0 bases at J, with 11 bases between. CDR3 sequence: CASSVTRTSYNEQFF. CDR3 DNA: TGTGCCAGCAGCGTAACGCGCACCTCCTACAATGAGCAGTTCTTC.